This is a list of T cell receptor beta chains from one sample in a study of blood T cells in healthy people across ages. MiXCR was run by TCRdb on the 5' RACE reads, yielding one entry per CDR3 protein. The sample has about 1,600,000 distinct CDR3 sequences; around 42% are singletons. Sequencing used blood. These receptors were taken from a woman younger than 30 in good health. Both conserved end residues are part of each CDR3. A D gene is named only where the DNA matches it firmly. For some rows the clone size is stated as once, few or many, or as a class when expanded; others skip it.

clone size	J gene	V gene	D gene	CDR3 DNA	CDR3 protein
-	TRBJ2-1	TRBV10-3	TRBD2	TGTGCCATCAGTAGGGAACTAGCGGGGGCCCGCTCCTACAATCAGCAGTTCTTC	CAISRELAGARSYNQQFF
few	TRBJ2-5	TRBV27	-	TGTGCCAGCAAAATGGGGCGCCTTCAAGAGACCCAGTACTTC	CASKMGRLQETQYF
-	TRBJ2-5	TRBV7-6	-	TGTGCCAGCAGCTTAATTGACGGGAAAGAGACCCAGTACTTC	CASSLIDGKETQYF
-	TRBJ2-1	TRBV6-1	-	TGTGCCAGCACTGCGGACGTTGGTTCCTACAATGAGCAGTTCTTC	CASTADVGSYNEQFF
few	TRBJ2-7	TRBV9	-	TGTGCCAGCAGCGGCTCGGGGGGCGACGAGCAGTACTTC	CASSGSGGDEQYF
-	TRBJ2-5	TRBV10-3	-	TGTGCCATCAGTGAGTCGACGGGAGCTGTTGGGGAGACCCAGTACTTC	CAISESTGAVGETQYF
once	TRBJ1-1	TRBV4-1	-	TGCGCCAGCAGCCAAGTGTCAGGGAAGTGGAACACTGAAGCTTTCTTT	CASSQVSGKWNTEAFF
-	TRBJ2-1	TRBV7-3	-	TGTGCCAGCAGCGCGGGACAGTACTACAATGAGCAGTTCTTC	CASSAGQYYNEQFF
-	TRBJ1-2	TRBV12-3/TRBV12-4	TRBD1	TGTGCCAGCAGTACGACCGGGGACAGGGGGAGAGGCTACACCTTC	CASSTTGDRGRGYTF
few	TRBJ1-1	TRBV20-1	TRBD1	TGCAGTGCGACAACAGGGGGCCGGAACACTGAAGCTTTCTTT	CSATTGGRNTEAFF
-	TRBJ1-4	TRBV19	-	TGTGCCAGTAGCAAACGGGATGCAACTAATGAAAAACTGTTTTTT	CASSKRDATNEKLFF
-	TRBJ2-5	TRBV29-1	-	TGCAGCGTTGGTATAGGGGGAGAGACCCAGTACTTC	CSVGIGGETQYF
-	TRBJ1-2	TRBV14	-	TGTGCCAGCAGCCAAGTTGCACAGGGAACCTATGGCTACACCTTC	CASSQVAQGTYGYTF
-	TRBJ2-1	TRBV20-1	TRBD2	TGCAGTGCTGGAGGAGCGGGAACTGACTCCTACAATGAGCAGTTCTTC	CSAGGAGTDSYNEQFF
-	TRBJ2-5	TRBV4-2	TRBD2	TGTGCCAGCAGCCAGGGAGGACTAGCGGGAGAGGGAGAGACCCAGTACTTC	CASSQGGLAGEGETQYF
-	TRBJ2-1	TRBV7-9	-	TGTGCCAGCAGCTTTCGACAGAACAATGAGCAGTTCTTC	CASSFRQNNEQFF
-	TRBJ1-3	TRBV20-1	-	TGCAGTGGGAGCTCTGGAAAAACCATATATTTT	CSGSSGKTIYF
-	TRBJ2-7	TRBV20-1	-	TGCAGTGCTGGAGCCGGGTTGACCTACGTGGAGCAGTACTTC	CSAGAGLTYVEQYF
many	TRBJ2-2	TRBV9	-	TGTGCCAGCAGCGTAGGGGGCACCGGGGAGCTGTTTTTT	CASSVGGTGELFF
-	TRBJ2-5	TRBV30	-	TGTGCCTGGAGTGTATCCGGGTACCAAGGAACCCAGTACTTC	CAWSVSGYQGTQYF
few	TRBJ2-5	TRBV20-1	TRBD2	TGCAGTGCTAGAGGGGCTAGCGGGAGTGAGACCCAGTACTTC	CSARGASGSETQYF
few	TRBJ2-3	TRBV9	-	TGTGCCAGCAGCCCTCCGGACACAGATACGCAGTATTTT	CASSPPDTDTQYF
-	TRBJ2-7	TRBV4-1	TRBD2	TGCACCAGCGGGGACGGGTACGAGCAGTACTTC	CTSGDGYEQYF
-	TRBJ2-1	TRBV4-1	TRBD2	TGCGCCAGCAGCCCGAAGGTACTAGCGGGGGGTCGAAAGCAGTTCTTC	CASSPKVLAGGRKQFF
few	TRBJ2-3	TRBV5-1	-	TGCGCCAGCAGCTTGGGAAATTCAGATACGCAGTATTTT	CASSLGNSDTQYF
few	TRBJ2-3	TRBV5-1	TRBD2	TGCGCCAGCAGCTTGATAAGCGGGAGTGAAACAGATACGCAGTATTTT	CASSLISGSETDTQYF
-	TRBJ2-7	TRBV7-8	TRBD2	TGTGCCAGCAGCCTAGGACCCCTAGCTAGCGGGAGGGTCCACGAGCAGTACTTC	CASSLGPLASGRVHEQYF
-	TRBJ2-3	TRBV18	TRBD2	TGTGCCAGCTCCCGAGTAGCGGGGCGTTCGGAAGCAGATACGCAGTATTTT	CASSRVAGRSEADTQYF
few	TRBJ2-6	TRBV2	-	TGTGCCAGCAGTGGTAGCCACTCTGGGGCCAACGTCCTGACTTTC	CASSGSHSGANVLTF